This TCR beta chain was captured in a study of glioma-infiltrating T cells after dendritic cell vaccination. Overall study: Dendritic cell vaccine was injected intradermally three times, biweekly.

Regarding time point: after dendritic cell vaccination, including at tumor progression/relapse. V gave up 10 bases and J gave up 2 bases; unmatched junction bases: 9. The germline gives CDR1 ENHRY, CDR2 SYGVKD. This CDR3 spans 14 amino acids. Clones were sequenced by immunoSEQ multiplex PCR, and TCRdb holds only the in-frame ones, with some missing. The table has approximately 50,000 clones, over 75% seen once; the top ten hold approximately 5.3%. This sequence joins TRBV10-3 and TRBJ2-7, with 9 bases fitting TRBD1. The source was blood, collected after dendritic cell vaccination. The receptor's source is a human donor with glioblastoma. The CDR3 region has the DNA TGTGCCAGCCGGGGACAGGGACAACCCTACGAGCAGTACTTC. Protein sequence: CASRGQGQPYEQYF.